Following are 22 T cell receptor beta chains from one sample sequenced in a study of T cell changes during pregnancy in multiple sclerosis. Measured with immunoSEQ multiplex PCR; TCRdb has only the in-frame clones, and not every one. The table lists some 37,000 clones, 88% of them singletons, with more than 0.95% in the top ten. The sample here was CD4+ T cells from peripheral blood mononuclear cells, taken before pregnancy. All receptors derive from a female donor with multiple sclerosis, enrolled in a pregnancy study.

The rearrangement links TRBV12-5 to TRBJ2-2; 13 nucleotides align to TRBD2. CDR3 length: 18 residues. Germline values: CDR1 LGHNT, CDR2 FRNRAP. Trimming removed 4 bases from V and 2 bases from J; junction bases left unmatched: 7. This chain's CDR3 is CASGSRTSGRQNTGELFF. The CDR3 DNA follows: TGTGCTAGTGGTTCAAGGACTAGCGGGAGACAAAACACCGGGGAGCTGTTTTTT.

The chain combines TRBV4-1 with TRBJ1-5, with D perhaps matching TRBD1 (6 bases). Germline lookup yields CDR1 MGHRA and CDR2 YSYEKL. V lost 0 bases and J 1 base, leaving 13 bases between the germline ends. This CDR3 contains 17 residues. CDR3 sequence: CASSQDSRTASNQPQHF. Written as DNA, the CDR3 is TGCGCCAGCAGCCAAGATAGTAGGACAGCAAGCAATCAGCCCCAGCATTTT.

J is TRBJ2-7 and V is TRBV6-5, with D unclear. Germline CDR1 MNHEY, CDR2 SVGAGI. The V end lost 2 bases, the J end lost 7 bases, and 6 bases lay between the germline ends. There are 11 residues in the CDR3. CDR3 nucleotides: TGTGCCAGCAGTTACGGGCGAGAGCAGTACTTC. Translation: CASSYGREQYF.

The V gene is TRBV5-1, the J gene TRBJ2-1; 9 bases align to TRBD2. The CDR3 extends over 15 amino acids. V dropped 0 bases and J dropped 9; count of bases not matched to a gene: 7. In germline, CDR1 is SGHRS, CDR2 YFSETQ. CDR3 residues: CASSLDTAGGSEQFF. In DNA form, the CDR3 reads TGCGCCAGCAGCTTGGATACAGCGGGAGGTAGTGAGCAGTTCTTC.

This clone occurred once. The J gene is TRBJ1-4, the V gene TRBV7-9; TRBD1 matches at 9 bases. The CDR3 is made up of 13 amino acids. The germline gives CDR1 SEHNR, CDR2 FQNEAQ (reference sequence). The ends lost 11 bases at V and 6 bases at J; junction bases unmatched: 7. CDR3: CAGRQGEDEKLFF. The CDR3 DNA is TGTGCCGGCCGACAGGGGGAGGATGAAAAACTGTTTTTT.

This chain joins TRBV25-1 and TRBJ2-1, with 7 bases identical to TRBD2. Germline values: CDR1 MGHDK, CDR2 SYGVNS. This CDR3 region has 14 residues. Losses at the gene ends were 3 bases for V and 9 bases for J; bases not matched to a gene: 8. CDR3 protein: CASSEIGGGSEQFF. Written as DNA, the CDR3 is TGTGCCAGCAGTGAGATTGGGGGGGGAAGTGAGCAGTTCTTC.

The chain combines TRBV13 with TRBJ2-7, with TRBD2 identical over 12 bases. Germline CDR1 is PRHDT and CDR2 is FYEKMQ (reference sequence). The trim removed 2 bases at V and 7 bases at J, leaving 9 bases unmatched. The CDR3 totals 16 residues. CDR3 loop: CASSLFLASGRGEQYF. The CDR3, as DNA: TGTGCCAGCAGCTTATTTTTGGCTAGCGGGAGGGGAGAGCAGTACTTC.

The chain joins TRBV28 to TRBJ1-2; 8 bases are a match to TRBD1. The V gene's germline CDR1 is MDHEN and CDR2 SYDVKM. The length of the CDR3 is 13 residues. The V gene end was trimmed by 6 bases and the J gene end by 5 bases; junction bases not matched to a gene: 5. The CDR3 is CASRPGQDYGYTF. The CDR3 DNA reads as TGTGCCAGCAGACCGGGACAGGATTATGGCTACACCTTC.

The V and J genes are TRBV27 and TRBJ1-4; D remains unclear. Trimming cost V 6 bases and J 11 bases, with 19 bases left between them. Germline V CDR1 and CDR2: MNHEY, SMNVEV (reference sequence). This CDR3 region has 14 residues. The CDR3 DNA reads TGTGCCAGCAGACCCCGGCGACAAGACCCTAAACTGTTTTTT. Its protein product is CASRPRRQDPKLFF.

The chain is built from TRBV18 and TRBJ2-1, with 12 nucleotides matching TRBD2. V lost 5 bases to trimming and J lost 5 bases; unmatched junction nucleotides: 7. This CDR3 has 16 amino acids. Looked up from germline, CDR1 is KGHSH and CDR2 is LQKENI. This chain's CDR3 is CASSFLAGGLDNEQFF. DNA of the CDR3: TGTGCCAGCTCATTTCTAGCGGGAGGGTTAGACAATGAGCAGTTCTTC.

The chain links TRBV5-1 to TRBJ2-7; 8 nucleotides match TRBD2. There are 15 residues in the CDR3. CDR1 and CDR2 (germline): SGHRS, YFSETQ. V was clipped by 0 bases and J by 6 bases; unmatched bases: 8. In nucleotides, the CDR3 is TGCGCCAGCAGCTTGGCCGGCGGGAGGAGTGGCGAGCAGTACTTC. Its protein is CASSLAGGRSGEQYF. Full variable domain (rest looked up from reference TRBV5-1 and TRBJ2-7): KAGVTQTPRYLIKTRGQQVTLSCSPISGHRSVSWYQQTPGQGLQFLFEYFSETQRNKGNFPGRFSGRQFSNSRSEMNVSTLELGDSALYLCASSLAGGRSGEQYFGPGTRLTVT.

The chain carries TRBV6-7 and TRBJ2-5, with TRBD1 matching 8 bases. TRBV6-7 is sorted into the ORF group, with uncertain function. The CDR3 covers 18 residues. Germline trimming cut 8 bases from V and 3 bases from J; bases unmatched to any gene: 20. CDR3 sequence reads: CASLTSRPQGERKETQYF. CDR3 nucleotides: TGTGCCAGCTTAACTAGCCGTCCACAGGGGGAGCGCAAAGAGACCCAGTACTTC.

CDR3 nucleotide sequence: TGTGCCAGCAGCTTTATCGGACAGGGTGACTACGAGCAGTACTTC. Its translation is CASSFIGQGDYEQYF. The chain couples TRBV7-9 to TRBJ2-7; 8 bases are shared with TRBD1. V trimming: 3 bases; J trimming: 3 bases; junction bases outside the gene matches: 7. The CDR3 spans 15 residues. Germline V CDR1 and CDR2: SEHNR, FQNEAQ (reference sequence).

This CDR3 reads CASSPNPGQGLPGELFF. The CDR3 DNA reads as TGTGCCAGCAGCCCAAACCCGGGACAGGGGTTGCCCGGGGAGCTGTTTTTT. The genes are TRBV28 and TRBJ2-2; 10 bases map to TRBD1. The junction had 13 bases not matched to a gene; V was cut back by 6 bases and J by 6 bases. The CDR3 has 17 amino acids. Germline V gives CDR1 MDHEN, CDR2 SYDVKM.

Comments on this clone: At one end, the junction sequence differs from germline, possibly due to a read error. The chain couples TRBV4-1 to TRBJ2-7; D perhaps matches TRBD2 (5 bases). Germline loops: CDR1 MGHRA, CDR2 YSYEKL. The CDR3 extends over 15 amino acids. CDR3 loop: CTSSQAAAGSYEQYF. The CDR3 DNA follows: TGCACCAGCAGCCAAGCTGCGGCGGGTTCCTACGAGCAGTACTTC.

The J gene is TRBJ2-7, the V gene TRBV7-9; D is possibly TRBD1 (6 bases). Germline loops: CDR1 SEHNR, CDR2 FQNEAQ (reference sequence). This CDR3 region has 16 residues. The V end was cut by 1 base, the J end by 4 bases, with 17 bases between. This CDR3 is CASSLVPRDTVYEQYF. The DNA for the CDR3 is TGTGCCAGCAGCTTAGTTCCCCGGGACACCGTATACGAGCAGTACTTC.

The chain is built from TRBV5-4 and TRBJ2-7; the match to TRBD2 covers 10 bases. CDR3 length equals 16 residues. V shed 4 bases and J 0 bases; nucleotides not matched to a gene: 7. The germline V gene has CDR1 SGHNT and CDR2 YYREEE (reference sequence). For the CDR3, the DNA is TGTGCCAGCAGCGGAGCACCTAGCGGGAGCTCCTACGAGCAGTACTTC. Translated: CASSGAPSGSSYEQYF.

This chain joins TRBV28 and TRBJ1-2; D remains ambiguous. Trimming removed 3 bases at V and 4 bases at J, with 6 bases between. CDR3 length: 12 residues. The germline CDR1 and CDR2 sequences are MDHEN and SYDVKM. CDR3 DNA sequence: TGTGCCAGCAGTTTCGGCGGCTATGGCTACACCTTC. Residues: CASSFGGYGYTF.

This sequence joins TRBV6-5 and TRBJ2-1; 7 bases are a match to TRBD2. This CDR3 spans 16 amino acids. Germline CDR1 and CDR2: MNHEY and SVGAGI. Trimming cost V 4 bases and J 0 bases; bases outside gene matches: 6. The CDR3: CASSSRDYDSYNEQFF. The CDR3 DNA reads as TGTGCCAGCAGTTCGCGGGACTACGACTCCTACAATGAGCAGTTCTTC.

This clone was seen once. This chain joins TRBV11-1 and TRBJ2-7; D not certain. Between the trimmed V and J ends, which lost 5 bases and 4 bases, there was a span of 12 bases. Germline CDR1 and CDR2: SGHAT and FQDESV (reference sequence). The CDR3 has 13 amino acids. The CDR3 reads CASSTGPEYEQYF. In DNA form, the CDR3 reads TGTGCCAGCAGCACCGGTCCCGAATACGAGCAGTACTTC.

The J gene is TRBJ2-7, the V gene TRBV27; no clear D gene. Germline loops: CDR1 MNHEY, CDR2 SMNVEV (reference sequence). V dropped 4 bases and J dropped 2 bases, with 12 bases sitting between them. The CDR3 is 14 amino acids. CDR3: CASSYFESTYEQYF. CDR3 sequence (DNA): TGTGCCAGCAGTTATTTTGAGAGTACCTACGAGCAGTACTTC.

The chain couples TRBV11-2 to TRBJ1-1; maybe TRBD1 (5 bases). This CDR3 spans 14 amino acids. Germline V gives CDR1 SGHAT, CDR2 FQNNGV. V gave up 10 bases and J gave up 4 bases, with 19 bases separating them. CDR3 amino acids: CATRGREGSTEAFF. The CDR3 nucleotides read TGTGCCACCCGGGGTAGGGAGGGGAGCACTGAAGCTTTCTTT. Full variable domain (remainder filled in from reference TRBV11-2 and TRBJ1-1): EAGVAQSPRYKIIEKRQSVAFWCNPISGHATLYWYQQILGQGPKLLIQFQNNGVVDDSQLPKDRFSAERLKGVDSTLKIQPAKLEDSAVYLCATRGREGSTEAFFGQGTRLTVV.